These T cell receptor beta chains were read from a single sample in a study of Graves' ophthalmopathy and Graves' hyperthyroidism. MiXCR, applied by TCRdb to the multiplex PCR reads, yields one record per CDR3 protein. The sample lists over a million distinct CDR3 sequences; about 35% were seen once. The sequenced sample was peripheral blood or thyroid tissue (not recorded which). The origin of the receptors is an adult man with Graves' hyperthyroidism. The CDR3 runs from the conserved cysteine through the conserved F or W. The D gene is left open where the match is weak. Size is omitted from some rows. Given values are once, few, many or a class for expanded clones.

cdr3_aa: CASSSRTGGEPQHF; cdr3_nt: TGTGCCAGCAGTTCACGGACGGGTGGTGAGCCCCAGCATTTT; d_call: NA; cdr3_length: 14; j_call: TRBJ1-5; clone_size: few; v_call: TRBV6-2/TRBV6-3
cdr3_aa: CASSYALENQPQHF; cdr3_nt: TGTGCCAGCAGTTATGCACTCGAAAATCAGCCCCAGCATTTT; d_call: NA; cdr3_length: 14; j_call: TRBJ1-5; clone_size: NA; v_call: TRBV12-3/TRBV12-4
cdr3_aa: CASSSKGTSGVETQYF; cdr3_nt: TGTGCCAGCAGCTCTAAAGGGACTAGCGGGGTGGAGACCCAGTACTTC; d_call: TRBD2; cdr3_length: 16; j_call: TRBJ2-5; clone_size: once; v_call: TRBV7-8
cdr3_aa: CASSYGGGNTIYF; cdr3_nt: TGTGCCAGCAGTTACGGGGGTGGAAACACCATATATTTT; d_call: NA; cdr3_length: 13; j_call: TRBJ1-3; clone_size: few; v_call: TRBV6-5
cdr3_aa: CASSIVDGSNQPQHF; cdr3_nt: TGTGCCAGTAGTATAGTCGACGGGAGCAATCAGCCCCAGCATTTT; d_call: NA; cdr3_length: 15; j_call: TRBJ1-5; clone_size: many; v_call: TRBV19
cdr3_aa: CASSGLKNQPQHF; cdr3_nt: TGTGCCAGCAGCGGACTGAAAAATCAGCCCCAGCATTTT; d_call: NA; cdr3_length: 13; j_call: TRBJ1-5; clone_size: NA; v_call: TRBV6-5
cdr3_aa: CAGRSGHLGNQPQHF; cdr3_nt: TGTGCCGGCAGATCGGGACACCTTGGCAATCAGCCCCAGCATTTT; d_call: NA; cdr3_length: 15; j_call: TRBJ1-5; clone_size: many; v_call: TRBV7-2
cdr3_aa: CASSYYGQTYEQYF; cdr3_nt: TGTGCCAGCAGTTACTACGGACAGACCTACGAGCAGTACTTC; d_call: NA; cdr3_length: 14; j_call: TRBJ2-7; clone_size: many; v_call: TRBV12-3/TRBV12-4
cdr3_aa: CASSIETRVDSPLHF; cdr3_nt: TGTGCCAGTAGTATTGAGACTCGCGTTGACTCACCCCTCCACTTT; d_call: NA; cdr3_length: 15; j_call: TRBJ1-6; clone_size: NA; v_call: TRBV19
cdr3_aa: CASALGTGSSYEQYF; cdr3_nt: TGTGCCAGTGCACTTGGAACAGGGAGCTCCTACGAGCAGTACTTC; d_call: NA; cdr3_length: 15; j_call: TRBJ2-7; clone_size: many; v_call: TRBV19
cdr3_aa: CASSPTGSVEQYF; cdr3_nt: TGTGCCAGCAGCCCAACAGGGTCGGTCGAACAGTACTTC; d_call: NA; cdr3_length: 13; j_call: TRBJ2-7; clone_size: NA; v_call: TRBV7-9
cdr3_aa: CASGLYGTGELFF; cdr3_nt: TGTGCTAGTGGTTTGTATGGCACCGGGGAGCTGTTTTTT; d_call: NA; cdr3_length: 13; j_call: TRBJ2-2; clone_size: once; v_call: TRBV12-3/TRBV12-4
cdr3_aa: CASSPVARTTNEKLFF; cdr3_nt: TGTGCCAGCAGCCCTGTTGCCAGAACAACTAATGAAAAACTGTTTTTT; d_call: NA; cdr3_length: 16; j_call: TRBJ1-4; clone_size: NA; v_call: TRBV7-8
cdr3_aa: CASSFSRQEAFF; cdr3_nt: TGTGCCAGCAGCTTCTCACGACAGGAAGCTTTCTTT; d_call: NA; cdr3_length: 12; j_call: TRBJ1-1; clone_size: many; v_call: TRBV7-2
cdr3_aa: CASSYSKAPGQETQYF; cdr3_nt: TGTGCCAGCAGTTACTCGAAGGCCCCAGGACAAGAGACCCAGTACTTC; d_call: NA; cdr3_length: 16; j_call: TRBJ2-5; clone_size: many; v_call: TRBV6-2/TRBV6-3
cdr3_aa: CASVGTGNTEAFF; cdr3_nt: TGTGCCAGCGTTGGAACAGGTAACACTGAAGCTTTCTTT; d_call: NA; cdr3_length: 13; j_call: TRBJ1-1; clone_size: NA; v_call: TRBV25-1
cdr3_aa: CSVRRSGGNSPLHF; cdr3_nt: TGCAGCGTTCGCCGGTCAGGGGGTAATTCACCCCTCCACTTT; d_call: TRBD1; cdr3_length: 14; j_call: TRBJ1-6; clone_size: NA; v_call: TRBV29-1
cdr3_aa: CATSGPASGRAQGETQYF; cdr3_nt: TGTGCCACCAGTGGTCCAGCTAGCGGGAGGGCCCAGGGGGAGACCCAGTACTTC; d_call: TRBD2; cdr3_length: 18; j_call: TRBJ2-5; clone_size: many; v_call: TRBV24-1
cdr3_aa: CASSPKLSNQPQHF; cdr3_nt: TGTGCCAGCAGCCCGAAGCTAAGCAATCAGCCCCAGCATTTT; d_call: NA; cdr3_length: 14; j_call: TRBJ1-5; clone_size: many; v_call: TRBV7-2
cdr3_aa: CASSSGTGGLQYF; cdr3_nt: TGTGCCAGCAGCTCCGGGACAGGGGGCCTTCAGTACTTC; d_call: TRBD1; cdr3_length: 13; j_call: TRBJ2-7; clone_size: many; v_call: TRBV7-9
cdr3_aa: CASSLFSGRIYEQYF; cdr3_nt: TGTGCCAGCAGCTTATTTAGCGGGAGAATCTACGAGCAGTACTTC; d_call: TRBD2; cdr3_length: 15; j_call: TRBJ2-7; clone_size: many; v_call: TRBV7-9
cdr3_aa: CASSQDEGLQETQYF; cdr3_nt: TGTGCCAGCAGCCAAGACGAGGGACTCCAAGAGACCCAGTACTTC; d_call: NA; cdr3_length: 15; j_call: TRBJ2-5; clone_size: NA; v_call: TRBV3-1
cdr3_aa: CASNGGQGINQPQHF; cdr3_nt: TGTGCCAGCAATGGAGGTCAGGGGATAAATCAGCCCCAGCATTTT; d_call: NA; cdr3_length: 15; j_call: TRBJ1-5; clone_size: NA; v_call: TRBV2
cdr3_aa: CSARRGPYNSPLHF; cdr3_nt: TGCAGTGCTAGAAGGGGTCCCTATAATTCACCCCTCCACTTT; d_call: NA; cdr3_length: 14; j_call: TRBJ1-6; clone_size: many; v_call: TRBV20-1
cdr3_aa: CASSGLSTNDGDYEQYF; cdr3_nt: TGTGCCAGCTCGGGACTCAGCACGAACGACGGGGACTACGAGCAGTACTTC; d_call: NA; cdr3_length: 17; j_call: TRBJ2-7; clone_size: many; v_call: TRBV19
cdr3_aa: CASSQRGTRFGYTF; cdr3_nt: TGTGCCAGCAGTCAAAGGGGGACACGATTCGGCTACACCTTC; d_call: NA; cdr3_length: 14; j_call: TRBJ1-2; clone_size: many; v_call: TRBV6-5
cdr3_aa: CASSLGQGGGKLFF; cdr3_nt: TGCGCCAGCAGCCTCGGACAGGGCGGAGGAAAACTGTTTTTT; d_call: TRBD1; cdr3_length: 14; j_call: TRBJ1-4; clone_size: few; v_call: TRBV5-1
cdr3_aa: CASSFSGTGSEKLFF; cdr3_nt: TGTGCCAGCAGCTTTTCCGGGACAGGCTCTGAAAAACTGTTTTTT; d_call: TRBD1; cdr3_length: 15; j_call: TRBJ1-4; clone_size: NA; v_call: TRBV13
cdr3_aa: CASSYSGPRVNEKLFF; cdr3_nt: TGTGCCAGCAGTTACTCCGGACCTAGGGTCAATGAAAAACTGTTTTTT; d_call: NA; cdr3_length: 16; j_call: TRBJ1-4; clone_size: few; v_call: TRBV6-5
cdr3_aa: CASRDRPNTGELFF; cdr3_nt: TGTGCCAGCCGGGACAGACCAAACACCGGGGAGCTGTTTTTT; d_call: TRBD1; cdr3_length: 14; j_call: TRBJ2-2; clone_size: many; v_call: TRBV2
cdr3_aa: CASSESGGTNYGYTF; cdr3_nt: TGCGCCAGCAGTGAGTCGGGGGGAACCAACTATGGCTACACCTTC; d_call: NA; cdr3_length: 15; j_call: TRBJ1-2; clone_size: NA; v_call: TRBV10-2
cdr3_aa: CASSGRDSASPSSGNTIYF; cdr3_nt: TGTGCCAGCTCAGGCCGGGACAGCGCCAGCCCGAGCTCTGGAAACACCATATATTTT; d_call: TRBD1; cdr3_length: 19; j_call: TRBJ1-3; clone_size: NA; v_call: TRBV10-3
cdr3_aa: CSARGSGGETQYF; cdr3_nt: TGCAGTGCTAGGGGTAGCGGGGGAGAGACCCAGTACTTC; d_call: TRBD2; cdr3_length: 13; j_call: TRBJ2-5; clone_size: many; v_call: TRBV20-1
cdr3_aa: CASSFAGEDYEQYF; cdr3_nt: TGTGCCAGCAGCTTTGCGGGAGAGGACTACGAGCAGTACTTC; d_call: TRBD2; cdr3_length: 14; j_call: TRBJ2-7; clone_size: NA; v_call: TRBV7-2
cdr3_aa: CASSSQTNSPLHF; cdr3_nt: TGTGCCAGTAGTTCACAGACTAATTCACCCCTCCACTTT; d_call: NA; cdr3_length: 13; j_call: TRBJ1-6; clone_size: many; v_call: TRBV19
cdr3_aa: CSLVGVQRDGAYEQYF; cdr3_nt: TGCAGCTTAGTTGGTGTCCAGCGGGATGGTGCCTACGAGCAGTACTTC; d_call: TRBD2; cdr3_length: 16; j_call: TRBJ2-7; clone_size: NA; v_call: TRBV29-1
cdr3_aa: CASSLTRGQSTYEQYF; cdr3_nt: TGTGCCAGCAGCTTGACCAGGGGACAGTCCACCTACGAGCAGTACTTC; d_call: TRBD1; cdr3_length: 16; j_call: TRBJ2-7; clone_size: NA; v_call: TRBV13
cdr3_aa: CASSPGGTVSYEQYF; cdr3_nt: TGTGCCAGCAGCCCCGGGGGGACAGTCTCCTACGAGCAGTACTTC; d_call: NA; cdr3_length: 15; j_call: TRBJ2-7; clone_size: few; v_call: TRBV9
cdr3_aa: CATSERQGNQPQHF; cdr3_nt: TGTGCCACCAGTGAGAGACAGGGAAATCAGCCCCAGCATTTT; d_call: TRBD1; cdr3_length: 14; j_call: TRBJ1-5; clone_size: many; v_call: TRBV24-1
cdr3_aa: CASSQDENRVWGNQLQHF; cdr3_nt: TGCGCCAGCAGCCAAGACGAAAATAGGGTTTGGGGCAATCAGCTCCAGCATTTT; d_call: NA; cdr3_length: 18; j_call: TRBJ1-5; clone_size: NA; v_call: TRBV11-2
cdr3_aa: CTSSPGDSSMANEKLFF; cdr3_nt: TGTACCAGCAGCCCCGGGGACAGCTCAATGGCAAATGAAAAACTGTTTTTT; d_call: TRBD1; cdr3_length: 17; j_call: TRBJ1-4; clone_size: NA; v_call: TRBV7-9
cdr3_aa: CSAREGAPETQYF; cdr3_nt: TGCAGTGCTAGAGAGGGGGCTCCAGAGACCCAGTACTTC; d_call: NA; cdr3_length: 13; j_call: TRBJ2-5; clone_size: NA; v_call: TRBV20-1
cdr3_aa: CAIGSRETQYF; cdr3_nt: TGTGCCATCGGTAGCAGGGAGACCCAGTACTTC; d_call: NA; cdr3_length: 11; j_call: TRBJ2-5; clone_size: many; v_call: TRBV10-3